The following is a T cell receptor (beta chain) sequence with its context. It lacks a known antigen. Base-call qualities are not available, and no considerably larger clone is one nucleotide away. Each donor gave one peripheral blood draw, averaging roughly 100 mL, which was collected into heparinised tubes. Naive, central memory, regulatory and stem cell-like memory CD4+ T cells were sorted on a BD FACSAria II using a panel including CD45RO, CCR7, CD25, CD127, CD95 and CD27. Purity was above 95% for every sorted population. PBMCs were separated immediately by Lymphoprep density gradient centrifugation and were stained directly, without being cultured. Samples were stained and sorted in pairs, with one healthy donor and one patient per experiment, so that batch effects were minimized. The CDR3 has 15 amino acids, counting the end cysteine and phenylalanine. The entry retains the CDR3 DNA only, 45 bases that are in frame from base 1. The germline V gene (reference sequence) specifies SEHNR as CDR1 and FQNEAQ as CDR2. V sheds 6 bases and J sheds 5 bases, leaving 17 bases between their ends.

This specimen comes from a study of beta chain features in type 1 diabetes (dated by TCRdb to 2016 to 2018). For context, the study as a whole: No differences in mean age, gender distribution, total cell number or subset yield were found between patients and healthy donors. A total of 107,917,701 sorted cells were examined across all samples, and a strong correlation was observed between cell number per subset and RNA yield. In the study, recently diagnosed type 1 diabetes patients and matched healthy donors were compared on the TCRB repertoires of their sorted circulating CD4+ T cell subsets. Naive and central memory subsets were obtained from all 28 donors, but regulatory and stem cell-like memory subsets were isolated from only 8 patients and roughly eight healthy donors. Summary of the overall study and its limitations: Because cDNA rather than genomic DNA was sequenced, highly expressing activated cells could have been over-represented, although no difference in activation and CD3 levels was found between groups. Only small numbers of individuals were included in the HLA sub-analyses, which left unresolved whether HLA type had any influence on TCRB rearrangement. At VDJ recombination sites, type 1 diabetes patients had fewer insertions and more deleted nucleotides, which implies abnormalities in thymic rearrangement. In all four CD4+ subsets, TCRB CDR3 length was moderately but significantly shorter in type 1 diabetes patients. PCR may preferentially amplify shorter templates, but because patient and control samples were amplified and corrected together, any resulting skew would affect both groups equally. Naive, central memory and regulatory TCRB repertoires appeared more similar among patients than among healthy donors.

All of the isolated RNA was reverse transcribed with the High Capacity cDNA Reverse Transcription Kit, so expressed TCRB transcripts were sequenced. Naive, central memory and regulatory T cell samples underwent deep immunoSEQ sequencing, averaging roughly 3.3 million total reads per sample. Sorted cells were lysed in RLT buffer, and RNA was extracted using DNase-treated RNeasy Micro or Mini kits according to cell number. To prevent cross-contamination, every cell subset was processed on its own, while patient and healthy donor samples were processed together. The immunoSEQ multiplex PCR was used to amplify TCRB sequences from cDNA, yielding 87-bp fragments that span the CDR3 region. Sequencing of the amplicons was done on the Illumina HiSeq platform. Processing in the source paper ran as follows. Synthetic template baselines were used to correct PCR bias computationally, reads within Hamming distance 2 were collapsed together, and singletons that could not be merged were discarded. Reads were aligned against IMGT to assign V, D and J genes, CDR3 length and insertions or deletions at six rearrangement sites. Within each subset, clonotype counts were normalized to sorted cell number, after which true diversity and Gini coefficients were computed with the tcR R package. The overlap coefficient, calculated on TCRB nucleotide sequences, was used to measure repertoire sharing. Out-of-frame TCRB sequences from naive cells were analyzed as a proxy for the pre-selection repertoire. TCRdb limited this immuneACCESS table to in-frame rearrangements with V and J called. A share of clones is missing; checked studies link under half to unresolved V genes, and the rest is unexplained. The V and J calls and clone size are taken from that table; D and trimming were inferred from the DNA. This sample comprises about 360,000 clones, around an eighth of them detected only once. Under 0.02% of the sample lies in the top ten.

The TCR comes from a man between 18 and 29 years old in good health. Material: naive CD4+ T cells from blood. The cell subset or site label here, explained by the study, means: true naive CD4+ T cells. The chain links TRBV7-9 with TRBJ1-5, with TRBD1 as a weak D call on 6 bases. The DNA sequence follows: TGTGCCAGCAGTCAAGAGCAGGGGCACGATCAGCCCCAGCATTTT. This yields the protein CASSQEQGHDQPQHF.